A single sample is the source of the 9 T cell receptor beta chains below, sequenced in a study of cytomegalovirus exposure and HLA in healthy donors. PCR employed 60 Vbeta and 13 Jbeta primers. Profiling relied on immunoSEQ multiplex PCR, and the TCRdb table lists in-frame clones only, not all of them. The data show about 76,000 clones, roughly 81% seen once. The specimen was PBMCs. The receptors were sampled from a woman younger than 45 in good health and CMV-seronegative.

The chain is built from TRBV5-8 and TRBJ1-1; 7 positions agree with TRBD1. The CDR3 runs 13 residues. Losses at the gene ends were 5 bases for V and 3 bases for J; bases not matched to a gene: 4. From germline, CDR1 is SGHTS and CDR2 YDEGEE. DNA of the CDR3: TGTGCCAGCAGAAAGGGACAGTACACTGAAGCTTTCTTT. Translating it yields CASRKGQYTEAFF.

The count of this clone is one. This chain connects TRBV5-1 to TRBJ2-2; D is unclear. V lost 0 bases and J 0 bases, leaving 9 bases between the germline ends. Germline CDR1 is SGHRS and CDR2 is YFSETQ. CDR3 length equals 16 residues. Here the CDR3 DNA reads TGCGCCAGCAGCTTGGTTCAGCGTTCGAACACCGGGGAGCTGTTTTTT. It encodes CASSLVQRSNTGELFF.

The chain carries TRBV19 and TRBJ1-2; 7 positions agree with TRBD1. After removal of 1 base from V and 4 bases from J, the junction contained 3 bases not matched to a gene. The germline CDR1 and CDR2 sequences are LNHDA and SQIVND (reference sequence). This CDR3 comprises 14 residues. CDR3 coding DNA: TGTGCCAGTAGTATAGGACAGGGAGGCTATGGCTACACCTTC. Translated, it gives CASSIGQGGYGYTF.

The chain carries TRBV28 and TRBJ1-2; possible D gene TRBD1, 5 bases. From germline, CDR1 is MDHEN and CDR2 SYDVKM. This CDR3 is 14 amino acids long. Between the trimmed V and J ends, which lost 2 bases and 4 bases, there was a span of 11 bases. This CDR3 is CASSLGRGSYGYTF. The CDR3 bases are TGTGCCAGCAGTTTAGGTCGGGGGAGCTATGGCTACACCTTC.

The V and J genes are TRBV21-1 and TRBJ2-2; TRBD2 is the table's D call, not checked against the DNA. TRBV21-1 is assigned pseudogene status. The CDR3 totals 17 residues. The CDR3 DNA is TGTGCCACCTTACCGGGACTAGCGGGACACTACACCGGGGAGCTGTTTTTT. It specifies CATLPGLAGHYTGELFF.

The chain joins TRBV19 to TRBJ1-2; D unresolved. This CDR3 contains 13 residues. V dropped 0 bases and J dropped 3 bases, with 5 bases sitting between them. In germline, CDR1 is LNHDA, CDR2 SQIVND (reference sequence). CDR3 loop: CASSIDPHYGYTF. CDR3 nucleotides: TGTGCCAGTAGTATAGACCCTCACTATGGCTACACCTTC.

The chain couples TRBV27 to TRBJ2-2, with D perhaps TRBD2 (5 bases). Trimming removed 7 bases at V and 5 bases at J, with 17 bases between. The CDR3 covers 15 residues. Per the germline V gene, CDR1 is MNHEY and CDR2 is SMNVEV (reference sequence). The CDR3 DNA reads TGTGCCAGCACCGGTGGGAGAGGGTGGACCGGGGAGCTGTTTTTT. This translates into CASTGGRGWTGELFF.

The chain recombines TRBV28 with TRBJ1-1; no definite D call. The germline V gene has CDR1 MDHEN and CDR2 SYDVKM. The CDR3 contains 12 residues. Trimming pared 8 bases from V and 6 bases from J, leaving 13 bases between. The CDR3 nucleotides are TGTGCCAGCTGTCAGGCCGTGTCTGAAGCTTTCTTT. Its translation: CASCQAVSEAFF.

This sequence joins TRBV5-1 and TRBJ1-1; no reliable D call. In germline, CDR1 is SGHRS, CDR2 YFSETQ. Deletions cut 3 bases from V and 3 bases from J, with 15 bases between. The CDR3 contains 15 residues. The CDR3 nucleotides are TGCGCCAGCAGCTCGCGGGCCCCGAGGGACACTGAAGCTTTCTTT. It codes for CASSSRAPRDTEAFF. The full variable domain, with the rest looked up from reference TRBV5-1 and TRBJ1-1, is KAGVTQTPRYLIKTRGQQVTLSCSPISGHRSVSWYQQTPGQGLQFLFEYFSETQRNKGNFPGRFSGRQFSNSRSEMNVSTLELGDSALYLCASSSRAPRDTEAFFGQGTRLTVV.